This TCR beta chain emerged from a study of cytomegalovirus exposure and HLA in healthy donors. The CDR3 runs 12 residues. V lost 6 bases, J lost 5 bases, and 3 bases stayed unmatched. CDR1 is SNHLY and CDR2 is FYNNEI in the germline V gene. Concerning this clone: The antigen remains unidentified.

Study-level points and caveats: Confirmation in vitro established that three CMV-associated chains were specific for CMV antigens. There were 164 TCR beta chains listed as cytomegalovirus-associated. A missense variant in DCLRE1C was later tied to TCR beta V- and J-gene trimming. Most CMV-associated TCR beta chains appeared HLA-restricted in a later analysis.

In the PCR, 60 Vbeta and 13 Jbeta primers were used. Some clones are missing from TCRdb's copy, which holds only in-frame ones; the method was immunoSEQ multiplex PCR. The sample lists approximately 89,000 clones, approximately 80% seen once, with more than 3.5% in the top ten. The sequence derives from a man aged 25 to 45 in good health and CMV-seronegative. The sample comprised PBMCs. The chain uses TRBV2 and TRBJ1-1; 7 bases are a match to TRBD1. For the CDR3, the DNA is TGTGCCAGCAGGCCCAGGGGGACTGAAGCTTTCTTT. This codes for CASRPRGTEAFF.